These 3 T cell receptor beta chains were all obtained from the same sample, sequenced in a study of cytomegalovirus exposure and HLA in healthy donors. Primers included in the PCR were 60 Vbeta and 13 Jbeta primers. The data were produced by immunoSEQ multiplex PCR, yet TCRdb's version contains in-frame clones alone and is incomplete. The sample contains about 160,000 clones, around 86% of which appear only once. Sequenced input: PBMCs. These receptor sequences come from a girl aged 2-10 years in good health and CMV-seropositive.

The chain joins TRBV5-1 to TRBJ1-3, with D possibly TRBD1 on 5 matching bases. The V end was cut by 7 bases, the J end by 0 bases, with 11 bases between. Germline lookup yields CDR1 SGHRS and CDR2 YFSETQ. The CDR3 has 14 residues. CDR3 nucleotide sequence: TGCGCCAGCGGACCGGGGGGCTCTGGAAACACCATATATTTT. This translates into CASGPGGSGNTIYF.

V and J are TRBV2 and TRBJ2-2, with D tentatively TRBD1 (6 bases). Per germline, CDR1 SNHLY and CDR2 FYNNEI. This CDR3 comprises 13 residues. V shed 7 bases and J shed 4 bases, with 10 bases lying between them. CDR3 sequence reads: CASTGQSTGELFF. The CDR3 coding sequence is TGTGCCAGCACCGGACAGAGCACCGGGGAGCTGTTTTTT.

The CDR3: CASYARGLRTDTQYF. The CDR3, as DNA: TGTGCCAGCTACGCCAGGGGGCTGAGGACAGATACGCAGTATTTT. The chain links TRBV5-6 to TRBJ2-3, with 8 bases matching TRBD1. J lost 3 bases, V lost 7 bases, and 10 bases had no gene match. The CDR3 has 15 amino acids. Germline V gives CDR1 SGHDT, CDR2 YYEEEE.